Listed here are 28 T cell receptor beta chains from one sample, sequenced in a study of cytomegalovirus exposure and HLA in healthy donors (TCRdb year 2017). Library generation was performed with the immunoSEQ multiplex PCR assay. For the multiplex PCR, a mixture combining 60 forward primers for TCR Vbeta segments and 13 reverse primers for TCR Jbeta segments was used. Imported from immuneACCESS, the table was reduced by TCRdb to in-frame sequences with V and J called. These copies leave out some clones; in studies compared against another copy, an unresolved V gene accounts for under half, and the cause of the remainder is not known. For this sample the table gives about 160,000 clones, of which approximately 80% were detected only once. 8.5% to 10% of the sample belongs to the ten largest clones. The material sequenced was PBMCs. Receptors originate from a man younger than 30 in good health and CMV-seropositive.

The chain recombines TRBV4-1 with TRBJ1-5; 7 bases agree with TRBD1. The CDR3 has 14 residues. Trimming took 0 bases from V and 6 from J; bases not matched to a gene: 2. Germline CDR1 is MGHRA and CDR2 is YSYEKL. The CDR3 protein is CASSQDQGGQPQHF. In DNA form, the CDR3 reads TGCGCCAGCAGCCAAGACCAGGGGGGTCAGCCCCAGCATTTT.

The rearrangement links TRBV2 to TRBJ2-7, with D possibly TRBD2 on 6 matching bases. Trimming pared 4 bases from V and 1 base from J, leaving 8 bases between. Looked up from germline, CDR1 is SNHLY and CDR2 is FYNNEI. This CDR3 is 13 amino acids long. CDR3 region: CASSVGTSYEQYF. The CDR3 region has the DNA TGTGCCAGCAGTGTAGGGACTTCCTACGAGCAGTACTTC.

V usage is TRBV30 and J usage is TRBJ1-2, with D uncertain. The CDR3 consists of 16 residues. Germline-derived CDR1 and CDR2 are GTSNPN and SVGIG (reference sequence). V was trimmed by 0 bases and J by 4 bases, leaving 18 bases between them. The CDR3 is CAWSVLGNGGLYGYTF. The CDR3 nucleotides are TGTGCCTGGAGTGTACTCGGGAATGGCGGCCTCTATGGCTACACCTTC.

This chain links TRBV4-1 with TRBJ1-2, with 7 bases fitting TRBD1. CDR1 and CDR2 from the germline V gene are MGHRA and YSYEKL. The junction had 14 bases not matched to a gene; V was cut back by 3 bases and J by 7 bases. The CDR3 has 16 residues. The DNA of the CDR3 is TGCGCCAGCAGCCAGGGGCATGGGGGGACAGAGGGTGGCTACACCTTC. It yields the protein CASSQGHGGTEGGYTF.

The gene calls are TRBV19 and TRBJ1-5; 9 bases fit TRBD1. Germline V gene data show CDR1 as LNHDA and CDR2 as SQIVND (reference sequence). The V segment lost 3 bases and the J segment 6 bases; nucleotides outside the gene matches: 6. CDR3 size: 15 residues. CDR3 sequence reads: CASSITGGRSQPQHF. For the CDR3, the DNA is TGTGCCAGTAGTATTACAGGGGGCCGGAGTCAGCCCCAGCATTTT.

The gene calls are TRBV5-6 and TRBJ2-5; D unresolved. Trimming shortened V by 4 bases and J by 5 bases, and 12 bases separated the two germline ends. The germline CDR1 and CDR2 sequences are SGHDT and YYEEEE. The CDR3 spans 13 residues. This CDR3 is CASSPNLRETQYF. The CDR3 DNA reads TGTGCCAGCAGCCCTAACCTCCGGGAGACCCAGTACTTC.

The V gene is TRBV19, the J gene TRBJ2-7, with 9 bases aligning to TRBD2. The CDR3 runs to 15 residues. The ends lost 4 bases at V and 4 bases at J; junction bases unmatched: 8. CDR1 is LNHDA, CDR2 SQIVND, per germline (reference sequence). CDR3 bases: TGTGCCAGTAGTAGAGGGGCTAGCGGGAATTACGAGCAGTACTTC. Translating gives CASSRGASGNYEQYF.

Relative to its sample, this clone is medium-sized. The V and J genes are TRBV19 and TRBJ1-3, with D possibly TRBD1 on 6 matching bases. In germline, CDR1 is LNHDA, CDR2 SQIVND (reference sequence). The CDR3 runs to 14 residues. Between the trimmed V and J ends, which lost 11 bases and 4 bases, there was a span of 18 bases. The CDR3 protein is CAATRGAQGNTIYF. DNA for the CDR3: TGTGCCGCTACCCGGGGGGCTCAAGGAAACACCATATATTTT.

A single count supports this clone. The J gene is TRBJ1-5, the V gene TRBV7-8; 11 bases line up with TRBD1. This CDR3 contains 15 residues. J lost 5 bases, V lost 5 bases, and 5 bases had no gene match. Germline V lookup: CDR1 SGHVS, CDR2 FQNEAQ. The CDR3 DNA follows: TGTGCCAGCAGCCCGGACAGGGGGCTATATCAGCCCCAGCATTTT. Translated: CASSPDRGLYQPQHF.

The CDR3 here is CASSELSTGQVAKNIQYF. The CDR3 nucleotides are TGTGCCAGCAGTGAACTTTCTACCGGTCAGGTAGCCAAAAACATTCAGTACTTC. The J gene is TRBJ2-4, the V gene TRBV6-1, with no clear D. The ends were cut back, 2 bases at V and 0 bases at J, with 17 bases in the middle. Per the germline V gene, CDR1 is MNHNS and CDR2 is SASEGT. The CDR3 has 18 residues.

CDR3 bases: TGTGCCAGCAGGGGACAGGGAGCCCCCTACGAGCAGTACTTC. Translated, it gives CASRGQGAPYEQYF. The chain carries TRBV6-1 and TRBJ2-7; 9 bases are shared with TRBD1. The V gene end was trimmed by 6 bases and the J gene end by 2 bases; junction bases not matched to a gene: 5. CDR3 length: 14 residues. CDR1 and CDR2 from the germline V gene are MNHNS and SASEGT.

The gene calls are TRBV5-4 and TRBJ2-1; TRBD2 might be the D (7 bases). Germline V gives CDR1 SGHNT, CDR2 YYREEE (reference sequence). This CDR3 spans 16 amino acids. V was shortened by 5 bases and J by 8 bases, with 23 bases between the two germline ends. The CDR3 is CASSPRGPRFVDEQFF. CDR3 coding DNA: TGTGCCAGCAGTCCGCGGGGGCCCCGTTTTGTGGATGAGCAGTTCTTC.

The V gene is TRBV30, the J gene TRBJ2-3, with D perhaps matching TRBD2 (5 bases). V lost 0 bases and J 5 bases, leaving 9 bases between the germline ends. This CDR3 spans 13 amino acids. Germline CDR1 reads GTSNPN; CDR2 reads SVGIG (reference sequence). CDR3 amino acids: CAWSVGSRDTQYF. The CDR3 region has the DNA TGTGCCTGGAGTGTGGGGAGTCGAGATACGCAGTATTTT.

This clone was counted between two and nine times. V and J are TRBV9 and TRBJ2-3; unclear D gene. The V gene's germline CDR1 is SGDLS and CDR2 YYNGEE. The V end lost 0 bases, the J end lost 6 bases, and 8 bases lay between the germline ends. This CDR3 is 13 amino acids long. For the CDR3, the DNA is TGTGCCAGCAGCGTAGGGGCTCCGGATACGCAGTATTTT. Its translation is CASSVGAPDTQYF.

The V and J genes are TRBV13 and TRBJ2-3; D possibly corresponds to TRBD1 (5 bases). This CDR3 region has 17 residues. Germline values: CDR1 PRHDT, CDR2 FYEKMQ (reference sequence). V dropped 5 bases and J dropped 3 bases, with 21 bases sitting between them. Here the CDR3 reads CASSTRRPRGVTDTQYF. The CDR3 bases are TGTGCCAGCAGCACAAGACGTCCTAGGGGCGTAACAGATACGCAGTATTTT.

The V and J genes are TRBV6-5 and TRBJ1-5; TRBD1 matches 8 bases. The CDR3 is made up of 15 amino acids. The ends lost 6 bases at V and 7 bases at J; junction bases unmatched: 11. Germline assignment: CDR1 MNHEY and CDR2 SVGAGI. CDR3 in DNA: TGTGCCAGCAGCCTGACAGGGGTCCCCCTCCAGCCCCAGCATTTT. It codes for CASSLTGVPLQPQHF.

The genes are TRBV7-2 and TRBJ2-7; 11 bases fit TRBD2. The CDR3 sequence is 16 residues long. With 6 bases clipped from V and 1 base from J, the junction kept 8 bases outside the gene matches. Germline values: CDR1 SGHTA, CDR2 FQGNSA. CDR3 loop: CASSLSSGRSSYEQYF. DNA of the CDR3: TGTGCCAGCAGTTTATCTAGCGGGAGGTCGTCCTACGAGCAGTACTTC.

The V gene is TRBV6-6, the J gene TRBJ2-1, with TRBD2 matching over 10 bases. The CDR3 extends over 16 amino acids. V lost 4 bases, J lost 4 bases, and 7 bases stayed unmatched. Germline V gene data show CDR1 as MNHNY and CDR2 as SVGAGI (reference sequence). Here the CDR3 DNA reads TGTGCCAGCAGTTCTGGACTAGCGGAAAAGTACAATGAGCAGTTCTTC. The encoded protein is CASSSGLAEKYNEQFF.

This clone was seen a handful of times. The V call is TRBV15, the J call TRBJ1-2; a possible D gene is TRBD1 (6 bases). V shed 5 bases and J shed 3 bases, with 13 bases lying between them. CDR1 is LNHNV and CDR2 is YYDKDF in the germline V gene (reference sequence). The CDR3 consists of 14 residues. The CDR3 loop is CATSLPGGYYGYTF. The CDR3, as DNA: TGTGCCACCAGCTTGCCTGGGGGCTACTATGGCTACACCTTC. Variable domain in full (rest from reference TRBV15 and TRBJ1-2): DAMVIQNPRYQVTQFGKPVTLSCSQTLNHNVMYWYQQKSSQAPKLLFHYYDKDFNNEADTPDNFQSRRPNTSFCFLDIRSPGLGDTAMYLCATSLPGGYYGYTFGSGTRLTVV.

This clone came up once. The CDR3 reads CASTSGGIGETQYF. The DNA of the CDR3 is TGTGCCAGTACTAGCGGGGGAATCGGAGAGACCCAGTACTTC. The rearrangement uses TRBV19 and TRBJ2-5; 10 bases align to TRBD2. Trimming took 7 bases from V and 4 from J; bases not matched to a gene: 6. CDR3 size: 14 residues. CDR1 and CDR2 (germline): LNHDA, SQIVND (reference sequence).

This clone was picked up one time. The chain employs TRBV4-1 and TRBJ1-4; 8 nucleotides line up with TRBD1. This CDR3 region has 14 residues. Germline lookup yields CDR1 MGHRA and CDR2 YSYEKL. V lost 4 bases and J lost 8; bases outside the gene matches: 6. The CDR3 bases are TGCGCCAGCAGCCTCGGACAGGGTCGCGAAAAACTGTTTTTT. It codes for CASSLGQGREKLFF.

This chain links TRBV19 with TRBJ2-2; D is perhaps TRBD2 (6 bases). From germline, CDR1 is LNHDA and CDR2 SQIVND (reference sequence). This CDR3 comprises 15 residues. Trimming took 2 bases from V and 7 from J, leaving 14 bases between them. CDR3 bases: TGTGCCAGTAGTATATGGGAGGCTATCAACGGGGAGCTGTTTTTT. Encoded protein: CASSIWEAINGELFF. Using reference TRBV19 and TRBJ2-2 for the parts outside the CDR3, the full variable domain is DGGITQSPKYLFRKEGQNVTLSCEQNLNHDAMYWYRQDPGQGLRLIYYSQIVNDFQKGDIAEGYSVSREKKESFPLTVTSAQKNPTAFYLCASSIWEAINGELFFGEGSRLTVL.

V usage is TRBV7-2 and J usage is TRBJ2-7, with D tentatively TRBD1 (5 bases). With 3 bases removed from V and 6 bases from J, the gap between germline ends came to 12 bases. The length of the CDR3 is 13 residues. CDR1 is SGHTA and CDR2 is FQGNSA in the germline V gene. CDR3 region: CASSFEGAREQYF. In nucleotides, the CDR3 is TGTGCCAGCAGCTTTGAAGGGGCGCGCGAGCAGTACTTC.

As regards this clone: The same CDR3 arises from other DNA sequences in this sample as well. V and J are TRBV19 and TRBJ1-5, with D possibly TRBD1 on 6 matching bases. The CDR3 length is 14 residues. Germline CDR1 is LNHDA and CDR2 is SQIVND (reference sequence). Trimming pared 1 base from V and 4 bases from J, leaving 8 bases between. The CDR3 region has the DNA TGTGCCAGTAGTATAGCAGGGGTTAATCAGCCCCAGCATTTT. Translated, it gives CASSIAGVNQPQHF.

The chain joins TRBV18 to TRBJ2-7, with 13 nucleotides matching TRBD2. Germline V gene lookup returns CDR1 KGHSH and CDR2 LQKENI. The junction had 11 bases not matched to a gene; V was cut back by 2 bases and J by 7 bases. CDR3 size: 17 residues. CDR3 amino acids: CASSPTLGLAGEEEQYF. CDR3 nucleotide sequence: TGTGCCAGCTCACCAACACTAGGACTAGCGGGGGAGGAGGAGCAGTACTTC.

This sequence joins TRBV19 and TRBJ1-5; the D is unclear. Trimming took 3 bases from V and 3 from J, leaving 12 bases between them. The length of the CDR3 is 15 residues. From germline, CDR1 is LNHDA and CDR2 SQIVND (reference sequence). CDR3 sequence: CASSIGRLNNQPQHF. The DNA of the CDR3 is TGTGCCAGTAGTATTGGGAGACTCAACAATCAGCCCCAGCATTTT.

This clone was seen more than once but under ten times. The J gene is TRBJ2-1, the V gene TRBV14; D perhaps matches TRBD2 (5 bases). V lost 3 bases to trimming and J lost 3 bases, with 9 bases between them. This CDR3 comprises 14 residues. Germline values: CDR1 SGHDN, CDR2 FVKESK. The DNA for the CDR3 is TGTGCCAGCAGCCACTCCGGGATCTACAATGAGCAGTTCTTC. Protein product: CASSHSGIYNEQFF.

J is TRBJ1-1 and V is TRBV27, with a possible D match to TRBD1 (6 bases). This CDR3 has 13 residues. Germline loops: CDR1 MNHEY, CDR2 SMNVEV (reference sequence). The ends were cut back, 6 bases at V and 1 base at J, with 9 bases in the middle. CDR3 DNA sequence: TGTGCCAGCAGCTGGGACAAGAACACTGAAGCTTTCTTT. Translated: CASSWDKNTEAFF.